Shown below are 18 T cell receptor beta chains from a single sample sequenced in a study of Ad26.COV2.S vaccination and SARS-CoV-2 variants. The data were produced by immunoSEQ multiplex PCR, yet TCRdb's version contains in-frame clones alone and is incomplete. Here the sample spans 43,000 or so clones, roughly 80% being singletons. The source material was peripheral blood, sampled after recovery from COVID-19. The source of these receptors is a human donor who had recovered from COVID-19.

The rearrangement joins TRBV27 to TRBJ1-2, with 7 bases lining up with TRBD1. This CDR3 is 16 amino acids long. The ends lost 4 bases at V and 4 bases at J; junction bases unmatched: 12. Germline CDR1 MNHEY, CDR2 SMNVEV (reference sequence). This CDR3 is CASSYLQGRGFYGYTF. The DNA for the CDR3 is TGTGCCAGCAGTTACCTGCAGGGCAGGGGGTTCTATGGCTACACCTTC.

The rearrangement uses TRBV6-1 and TRBJ2-4; 8 nucleotides agree with TRBD2. The germline CDR1 and CDR2 sequences are MNHNS and SASEGT. The CDR3 sequence is 16 residues long. Unmatched junction bases numbered 8, after V lost 3 bases and J lost 4 bases. In DNA form, the CDR3 reads TGTGCCAGCAGTGAGGGAATCGGGGGGGCTAAAAACATTCAGTACTTC. Amino acids: CASSEGIGGAKNIQYF.

CDR3 DNA sequence: TGCGCCAGCAGGCGGGGGGCGGGAGAGACCCAGTACTTC. It codes for CASRRGAGETQYF. The J gene is TRBJ2-5, the V gene TRBV10-2, with 8 positions matching TRBD2. Germline CDR1 WSHSY, CDR2 SAAADI. The CDR3 consists of 13 residues. V was clipped by 6 bases and J by 4 bases; unmatched bases: 4.

The rearrangement uses TRBV21-1 and TRBJ2-1; TRBD2 is the table's D call and was not checked against the DNA. TRBV21-1 is a recognized pseudogene. The CDR3 sequence is 17 residues long. DNA for the CDR3: TGTGCCAGCAGCAAAGCAACTGGGGGGGCTAAGCATGGTGAGCAGTTCTTC. Its translation is CASSKATGGAKHGEQFF.

The rearrangement joins TRBV4-1 to TRBJ2-5, with 10 bases fitting TRBD2. The CDR3 is 19 residues long. The germline CDR1 and CDR2 sequences are MGHRA and YSYEKL. Losses at the gene ends were 0 bases for V and 4 bases for J; bases not matched to a gene: 14. The chain's CDR3 is CASSQEGAGTSARGETQYF. In nucleotides, the CDR3 is TGCGCCAGCAGCCAAGAAGGGGCCGGGACTAGCGCTAGGGGAGAGACCCAGTACTTC.

The chain carries TRBV6-5 and TRBJ2-3; no clear D gene. Trimming shortened V by 6 bases and J by 6 bases, and 13 bases separated the two germline ends. The CDR3 is 13 residues long. Germline V gives CDR1 MNHEY, CDR2 SVGAGI. DNA for the CDR3: TGTGCCAGCAGGTATTACCTGACCGATACGCAGTATTTT. Residues: CASRYYLTDTQYF.

This chain joins TRBV5-4 and TRBJ1-2; TRBD1 is a possible D gene (6 bases). This CDR3 is built from 16 residues. Trimming removed 1 base from V and 8 bases from J, with 21 bases in between. Germline values: CDR1 SGHNT, CDR2 YYREEE (reference sequence). CDR3 sequence (DNA): TGTGCCAGCAGCTTGCTCCGGGACACCTCTATGGCAGGCTACACCTTC. Translated: CASSLLRDTSMAGYTF.

The chain joins TRBV25-1 to TRBJ2-5; either TRBD1 or TRBD2 may supply D (5 bases each). The germline V and J ends were trimmed by 5 bases and 6 bases, with 16 bases remaining between them. There are 14 residues in the CDR3. Germline V CDR1 and CDR2: MGHDK, SYGVNS. CDR3 region: CASSPSGTQKTQYF. DNA of the CDR3: TGTGCCAGCAGTCCTTCCGGGACGCAAAAGACCCAGTACTTC.

V usage is TRBV12-3 or TRBV12-4 and J usage is TRBJ1-1; the match to TRBD1 covers 7 bases. V lost 6 bases and J lost 6; bases outside the gene matches: 7. CDR3 size: 13 residues. The DNA of the CDR3 is TGTGCCAGCAGGAAGACAGGGTCTCCTGAAGCTTTCTTT. Protein: CASRKTGSPEAFF.

This clone has more than one count but fewer than ten. For the CDR3, the DNA is TGTGCCAGCAGTGAATTGGCCTTACCTGGCTACACCTTC. Translating gives CASSELALPGYTF. V and J are TRBV6-1 and TRBJ1-2, with D unclear. Per the germline V gene, CDR1 is MNHNS and CDR2 is SASEGT. V shed 2 bases and J shed 7 bases, with 11 bases lying between them. The CDR3 has 13 residues.

The gene calls are TRBV5-4 and TRBJ1-1; D is ambiguous. The V end lost 0 bases, the J end lost 8 bases, and 14 bases lay between the germline ends. Germline V gene lookup returns CDR1 SGHNT and CDR2 YYREEE (reference sequence). This CDR3 spans 14 amino acids. CDR3 sequence: CASSLGGSTVEAFF. The CDR3 DNA reads as TGTGCCAGCAGCTTGGGAGGGTCGACCGTCGAAGCTTTCTTT.

V is TRBV7-9 and J is TRBJ1-3; no clear D gene. The CDR3 sequence is 12 residues long. V gave up 4 bases and J gave up 0 bases, with 1 base separating them. Germline lookup yields CDR1 SEHNR and CDR2 FQNEAQ (reference sequence). The CDR3 DNA sequence: TGTGCCAGCAGCTACTCTGGAAACACCATATATTTT. Its protein product is CASSYSGNTIYF.

The gene calls are TRBV27 and TRBJ2-5; 13 bases match TRBD2. This CDR3 contains 16 residues. The V gene end was trimmed by 2 bases and the J gene end by 2 bases; junction bases not matched to a gene: 2. Germline V gives CDR1 MNHEY, CDR2 SMNVEV (reference sequence). The DNA of the CDR3 is TGTGCCAGCAGTTTACGGGGACTAGCGGGGCAAGAGACCCAGTACTTC. Protein sequence: CASSLRGLAGQETQYF.

There are a few counts of this clone. V and J are TRBV19 and TRBJ1-1; D might be TRBD1 (6 bases). Germline CDR1 reads LNHDA; CDR2 reads SQIVND (reference sequence). The V and J ends lost 6 bases and 5 bases respectively, with 25 bases between them. There are 17 residues in the CDR3. CDR3 coding DNA: TGTGCCAGTAGCCTCGATCAGGAGGGGGATGTTGGGACTGAAGCTTTCTTT. Amino acids: CASSLDQEGDVGTEAFF.

The chain joins TRBV24-1 to TRBJ2-3, with 7 bases lining up with TRBD1. V lost 3 bases and J lost 3; bases outside the gene matches: 8. This CDR3 is built from 16 residues. Germline CDR1 reads KGHDR; CDR2 reads SFDVKD. The CDR3 DNA is TGTGCCACCAGTGATCCGCAACAGGGGCAGACAGATACGCAGTATTTT. Amino acids: CATSDPQQGQTDTQYF.

CDR3 bases: TGTGCCAGCAGTGAAGGAGTGGTGAGGTTAAGGCGGCCTAATTCACCCCTCCACTTT. As protein: CASSEGVVRLRRPNSPLHF. V and J are TRBV2 and TRBJ1-6; D gene ambiguous. CDR1 SNHLY and CDR2 FYNNEI come from the germline V gene. V was shortened by 1 base and J by 6 bases, with 22 bases between the two germline ends. CDR3 size: 19 residues.

The CDR3 DNA sequence: TGTGCCAGCAGCCAAGACCCCAACGCGGCGTTTGAGCAGTACTTC. This gives the protein CASSQDPNAAFEQYF. The chain couples TRBV3-1 (or the pseudogene TRBV3-2) to TRBJ2-7; D is unresolved. CDR3 size: 15 residues. CDR1 and CDR2 from the germline V gene are LGHDT and YNNKEL (reference sequence). V lost 0 bases and J lost 7, with 16 bases in between.

This clone was counted only a few times. This sequence joins TRBV5-1 and TRBJ1-1; weak D call: TRBD1 (5 bases). Trimming shortened V by 0 bases and J by 1 base, and 10 bases separated the two germline ends. Germline V gives CDR1 SGHRS, CDR2 YFSETQ. This CDR3 has 15 residues. CDR3 amino acids: CASSLAAGGNTEAFF. The CDR3 DNA is TGCGCCAGCAGCTTGGCCGCGGGGGGGAACACTGAAGCTTTCTTT.